The 6 T cell receptor beta chains in this list originate from one sample, sequenced in a study of T-cell memory formation after mild COVID-19. TCRdb used MiXCR to reprocess the 5' RACE reads, holding one entry per CDR3 protein. The data show fewer than 400,000 distinct CDR3 sequences, with approximately 15% seen just once and 20% to 25% held by the top ten. Sequencing was carried out using PBMCs or a T cell subset sorted from them (not recorded which). The source is a man aged 18 to 30 who had mild COVID-19 (a few samples of this study predate the infection). Cell type and time point are not known.

The chain recombines TRBV5-6 with TRBJ2-7; 16 positions agree with TRBD2. The J segment lost 2 bases and the V segment lost 4 bases, leaving 6 bases of the junction unmatched. Germline CDR1 reads SGHDT; CDR2 reads YYEEEE. This CDR3 region has 17 residues. The chain's CDR3 is CASSAGLAGGNAYEQYF. The CDR3 DNA reads as TGTGCCAGCAGCGCGGGACTAGCGGGGGGGAATGCCTACGAGCAGTACTTC.

The sample holds a few counts of this clonotype. The gene calls are TRBV20-1 and TRBJ2-1; tentatively, D is TRBD1 (5 bases). The CDR3 covers 15 residues. Trimming left V 0 bases short and J 7 bases short, with 16 bases between. CDR1 DFQATT and CDR2 SNEGSKA come from the germline V gene (reference sequence). CDR3 protein: CSARELGKGENEQFF. The CDR3 DNA sequence: TGCAGTGCTAGAGAACTGGGCAAAGGGGAAAATGAGCAGTTCTTC.

The genes are TRBV6-1 and TRBJ2-5; D gene unclear. Germline values: CDR1 MNHNS, CDR2 SASEGT. There are 15 residues in the CDR3. The V and J ends lost 0 bases and 4 bases respectively, with 12 bases between them. This chain's CDR3 is CASSEAPGRGETQYF. In DNA form, the CDR3 reads TGTGCCAGCAGTGAAGCACCGGGCCGAGGAGAGACCCAGTACTTC.

A few counts support this clonotype. The genes are TRBV10-2 and TRBJ1-5, with D possibly matching TRBD1 (5 bases). From germline, CDR1 is WSHSY and CDR2 SAAADI. CDR3 length equals 14 residues. Trimming took off 6 bases at V and 3 bases at J, with 12 bases between the two ends. The CDR3 nucleotides are TGCGCCAGCAGAAACAGAGGGGACAATCAGCCCCAGCATTTT. Translated, it gives CASRNRGDNQPQHF.

The chain couples TRBV4-1 to TRBJ1-1, with 7 bases matching TRBD1. The CDR3 is 17 amino acids. V lost 1 base, J lost 0 bases, and 8 bases stayed unmatched. Germline V gene lookup returns CDR1 MGHRA and CDR2 YSYEKL. DNA for the CDR3: TGCGCCAGCAGCCAAGCTGAGACAGGGCATATGAACACTGAAGCTTTCTTT. Protein product: CASSQAETGHMNTEAFF.

This clonotype has only one observation. J is TRBJ1-3 and V is TRBV5-5, with 8 bases lining up with TRBD1. Germline V gene sequence: CDR1 SGHKS, CDR2 YYEKEE (reference sequence). Germline trimming cut 8 bases from V and 4 bases from J; bases unmatched to any gene: 14. The CDR3 contains 16 residues. CDR3 nucleotides: TGTGCCAGAACCTTCTACCAGGGGGCTGAAGGAAACACCATATATTTT. As protein: CARTFYQGAEGNTIYF.